This T cell receptor beta chain was identified during a study of cytomegalovirus exposure and HLA in healthy donors (dated by TCRdb to 2015 to 2018). Regarding the research as a whole: An earlier analysis of some 550 of the donors reported 250 to 350 Gb of sequence data and some 120 million unique TCR beta sequences from approximately 180 million T cells. The aim of the study was to test whether cataloging public T cell receptors could identify signatures of past pathogen exposure. An earlier analysis of roughly 580 of the donors used high-throughput TCR beta sequencing to judge whether each TCR beta V gene segment behaved as functional or pseudogenic. The study profiled the T cell repertoires of around 700 subjects by immunosequencing and related them to cytomegalovirus serostatus. Rather than using new phenotypic data, the later analysis identified candidate immune exposures from TCR beta sequences and from how often those sequences occurred across donors. Along with the roughly 670-subject first cohort, a separate validation cohort of over 90 different subjects was used. Five DR-DQ haplotypes were handled as single units for association and clustering because linkage in the cohort was strong. Across under 500 genotyped donors of the cohort, an average of approximately 240,000 unique TCR beta nucleotide sequences per donor were sequenced, and roughly a sixth of those sequences were non-productive. Donor age, sex, ethnicity and CMV serostatus were compiled alongside the repertoire data. HLA typing covered class I and class II loci at four-digit resolution. A later genetic analysis used genome-wide SNP genotypes for 398 of the 666 donors, treating that subset as a discovery cohort. All discovery cohort repertoires had been generated using a single sequencing platform. Roughly 300 gigabases of sequencing data and around 88 million unique TCR sequences made up an early release that covered 500 to 650 HLA-typed donors. Typing coverage differed by locus: A, B, C, DRB1 and DQB1 were typed in roughly 629-630 donors, DQA1 in approximately 520, DPA1 in 600 to 610, and DPB1 in approximately 450. To predict cytomegalovirus infection status, the study combined high-throughput TCR immunosequencing, statistical association of individual TCRs with disease status, and machine learning. A later analysis re-analyzed previously published TCR beta repertoires from 600 to 850 donors and added high-resolution HLA genotyping to study TCR occurrence patterns. The genetic ancestry cluster associated with self-reported Caucasian donors included over 65% of the approximately 400 genotyped donors.

Preparation of the library involved the immunoSEQ multiplex PCR assay. A mixture of 60 forward primers for TCR Vbeta segments and 13 reverse primers for TCR Jbeta segments was used in the multiplex PCR. The CDR3 region of rearranged TCR beta genes was amplified from genomic DNA by a multiplex PCR assay. On the Illumina HiSeq System, the amplified TCR beta libraries were sequenced as 87-base-pair reads. The original pipeline was this. Across the roughly 600 repertoires, a later analysis counted 78 million or so unique TCR beta chains, 9 million to 14 million of which were shared by at least two donors. To remove PCR and sequencing errors, raw reads were error-corrected and collapsed into unique sequences using a nearest-neighbor algorithm that merged closely related sequences. Alignment of CDR3 sequences to IMGT reference sequences was used to assign V, D and J gene segments. For a sequence to be retained, a match of at least six nucleotides was required to both a V gene segment and a J gene segment. A rearrangement counted as productive if the CDR3 had no stop codons and remained in frame with V and J, and every other rearrangement counted as non-productive. Following IMGT convention, CDR3 was defined as the stretch from the second conserved V-encoded cysteine up to the conserved J-encoded phenylalanine. The earlier analysis of approximately 500 of the donors excluded sequences that lacked an unambiguous match to a single V gene segment. An earlier analysis of roughly 590 of the donors called V segments functional above 56.7% productive rearrangements and segregating when the between-donor standard deviation exceeded 5%. A statistical classification framework was developed to diagnose cytomegalovirus status using the catalog of TCR beta chain sequences. In a later analysis, V and J genes were assigned by comparing TCR nucleotide sequences against IMGT/GENE-DB human TR gene sequences. A later analysis assigned CDR3 sequences and most-parsimonious VDJ recombination scenarios with the TCRdist pipeline. In a later analysis, each TCR beta chain was defined by its CDR3 amino acid sequence together with its V-gene family, and reads without a unique V-gene family were excluded. A later analysis removed 550 to 650 highly shared, low-generation-probability nucleotide sequences to deal with suspected cross-contamination and a sequencing artifact. A later analysis calculated a clonal expansion index for each public chain from normalized within-repertoire ranks of inferred template counts. Generation probabilities in a later analysis came from a VDJ recombination model fitted to out-of-frame rearrangements, and those results were checked against IGoR. In a later analysis, TCR-TCR, TCR-HLA and TCR-CMV co-occurrence was scored with hypergeometric tests, and a repertoire-size bias correction was applied to TCR pairs. A later analysis estimated false discovery rates by permuting HLA or CMV assignments 20 times. In a later analysis, co-occurring TCRs were grouped with DBSCAN, and TCRdist sequence similarity was added when clustering was performed within HLA-allele-positive subsets. Repertoires with fewer than 30,000 or more than 120,000 public chains were left out of co-occurrence clustering, as were about 5 repertoires with anomalous nucleotide sharing. TCRdb retrieved this table from immuneACCESS and kept in-frame rearrangements only. Not all clones are present; in checked studies, unresolved V genes account for under half, and no reason is known for the remainder. Clone size and V and J calls were adopted from that table, with D and trimming inferred from the DNA. The sample table contains 110,000 to 150,000 clones; only one count was recorded for 75% to 90% of them. The ten largest clones take up around 1.3% of the sample.

The investigation overall reported the following: In a later analysis, several top co-occurrence clusters were reported to appear linked to parvovirus B19, influenza, CMV and Epstein-Barr virus. Because HLA typing was unavailable for some donors at each locus, only the typed subset was used in association tests. The cohort was sequenced for TCR beta chains only, and without alpha or paired-chain data the features that could be detected were limited. According to the authors, the approach could potentially be generalized to other disease states and immunological phenotypes. When HLA alleles, especially DR and DQ, strongly co-occurred, attributing TCR associations to individual alleles was difficult. Most CMV-associated TCR beta chains appeared to be HLA-restricted in a later analysis, and the HLA associations seemed to be driven largely by CMV exposure. In a later analysis, some 18,000 TCR beta sequences were associated with specific HLA alleles at a false discovery rate of 0.05. In a later analysis, TCR association rates were found to vary across HLA loci, with the most associated TCRs seen for DRB1 alleles and the fewest for HLA-C alleles. The sequencing pipeline was judged likely to have produced a cluster of highly shared sequence variants as a technical artifact. Cytomegalovirus status was reported to be diagnosed by the classifier with high specificity and sensitivity in both the original and validation cohorts. Linkage disequilibrium might explain the correlated functional status among segregating V segments, but an unknown experimental factor could not be excluded. Across donors, most TCR sequences were observed very rarely, whereas some public TCRs were present in many individuals. In the study, some 160 TCR beta chains were listed as associated with cytomegalovirus. A further reported finding was that TCR beta sequences accurately predicted the HLA-A and HLA-B alleles for most subjects in the first cohort. In a later genetic analysis, fewer N-insertions in productive TCRs were reported among donors in an Asian-associated ancestry cluster than the roughly 700-donor mean. In vitro tests confirmed that a few of the cytomegalovirus-associated TCR beta chains recognize cytomegalovirus antigens. Roughly uniform sequencing depth across donors was assumed in presence/absence analyses, although this assumption may not hold. An association between a missense DCLRE1C variant and V-gene and J-gene trimming of TCR beta chains was found in a later genetic analysis and replicated in an independent cohort. Compared with equally common non-associated chains, HLA-associated TCR beta chains in a later analysis were more clonally expanded and had lower generation probabilities. Because counts were too low, some 16 rarely observed V segments, including chromosome 9 orphons, were excluded from the earlier analysis of fewer than 650 of the donors. Immune exposure information for the cohort was limited to CMV serostatus. In an earlier analysis of 587 of the donors, most TCR beta V segments were observed in productive rearrangements about 90% or about 30% of the time, broadly matching IMGT annotations.

A remark on this clone: The antigen it recognizes is unknown. No per-base quality is available; no much larger clone lies one base away.

The cohort was made up of hundreds of healthy bone marrow donors. At the time of sampling, every cohort member was nominally healthy, though immune exposures that went unrecorded were likely present. The donor tested CMV seronegative, placing the donor among the roughly 400 seronegative members of the cohort. Every donor gave a peripheral blood sample, and the peripheral blood mononuclear cells from that sample were used for TCR beta sequencing. Genomic DNA was extracted from the blood cell samples with the Qiagen DNeasy Blood Extraction Kit. This receptor was taken from a female donor in good health and CMV-seronegative. The material sequenced was PBMCs.

The DNA sequence is as follows: TGTGCCAGCAAACCAACTAGCGGGATAGAGCAGTATTTT. Translated, this gives CASKPTSGIEQYF. The chain is encoded by TRBV5-4 joined to TRBJ2-3; 10 of the junction bases match TRBD2. Trimming removed 6 bases from V and 11 bases from J; the gene matches leave 9 bases unexplained. Reading the germline V gene (reference sequence) gives CDR1 SGHNT and CDR2 YYREEE. The CDR3 holds 13 amino acids from the cysteine to the phenylalanine. Kept here is only the CDR3 DNA, which spans 39 bases and is read in frame from base 1.